Presented here are 29 T cell receptor beta chains from one specimen sequenced in a study of blood T cell repertoires in COVID-19. The data were produced by immunoSEQ multiplex PCR, yet TCRdb's version contains in-frame clones alone and is incomplete. The table records 75,000 to 85,000 clones, 88% of them present only once. The sample comprised peripheral blood. These TCRs come from a human donor in a cohort sampled during active COVID-19.

V is TRBV6-1 and J is TRBJ2-2, with 9 bases lining up with TRBD2. Trimming removed 1 base from V and 3 bases from J; junction bases left unmatched: 6. This CDR3 has 17 residues. The germline V gene has CDR1 MNHNS and CDR2 SASEGT. CDR3 nucleotide sequence: TGTGCCAGCAGTGAAGTCAGCGGGGGGCCTCACACCGGGGAGCTGTTTTTT. As protein: CASSEVSGGPHTGELFF.

The rearrangement links TRBV4-3 to TRBJ1-1; D remains unclear. The V end was cut by 4 bases, the J end by 1 base, with 10 bases between. Germline values: CDR1 LGHNA, CDR2 YSLEER. The CDR3 covers 14 residues. The CDR3 sequence is CASSLQTPNTEAFF. In nucleotides, the CDR3 is TGCGCCAGCAGCCTCCAGACACCGAACACTGAAGCTTTCTTT.

The V gene is TRBV7-6, the J gene TRBJ2-2, with 12 nucleotides matching TRBD2. The V gene's germline CDR1 is SGHVS and CDR2 FNYEAQ. V gave up 6 bases and J gave up 5 bases; unmatched junction bases: 13. CDR3 length: 18 amino acids. CDR3 sequence (DNA): TGTGCCAGCAGTCTAACTAGCGGGGGGCCGGGGGCGACCGGGGAGCTGTTTTTT. Its translation is CASSLTSGGPGATGELFF.

The rearrangement joins TRBV18 to TRBJ2-1; 7 bases fit TRBD2. From germline, CDR1 is KGHSH and CDR2 LQKENI. V was clipped by 4 bases and J by 4 bases; unmatched bases: 4. The length of the CDR3 is 14 residues. The CDR3 DNA follows: TGTGCCAGCTCACTACCGGGACTATACAATGAGCAGTTCTTC. Protein sequence: CASSLPGLYNEQFF. Filled out from reference TRBV18 and TRBJ2-1, the complete variable domain reads NAGVMQNPRHLVRRRGQEARLRCSPMKGHSHVYWYRQLPEEGLKFMVYLQKENIIDESGMPKERFSAEFPKEGPSILRIQQVVRGDSAAYFCASSLPGLYNEQFFGPGTRLTVL.

The V call is TRBV4-3, the J call TRBJ1-3; maybe TRBD1 (5 bases). The CDR3 contains 16 residues. The ends were cut back, 3 bases at V and 2 bases at J, with 14 bases in the middle. Looked up from germline, CDR1 is LGHNA and CDR2 is YSLEER. The CDR3 sequence is CASSQSPLGPGNTIYF. The CDR3 DNA reads TGCGCCAGCAGCCAGAGCCCATTGGGGCCTGGAAACACCATATATTTT.

The J gene is TRBJ2-2, the V gene TRBV18; 8 positions agree with TRBD1. The ends lost 6 bases at V and 5 bases at J; junction bases unmatched: 8. Germline CDR1 is KGHSH and CDR2 is LQKENI. The CDR3 has 15 residues. The CDR3 loop reads CASSIQGAGTGELFF. CDR3 coding DNA: TGTGCCAGCTCGATCCAGGGGGCCGGGACCGGGGAGCTGTTTTTT.

The rearrangement joins TRBV27 to TRBJ1-3; no definite D call. The V and J ends lost 6 bases and 0 bases respectively, with 9 bases between them. The V gene's germline CDR1 is MNHEY and CDR2 SMNVEV (reference sequence). The CDR3 is made up of 14 amino acids. DNA for the CDR3: TGTGCCAGCAGCGGACTCAGCTCTGGAAACACCATATATTTT. Its translation is CASSGLSSGNTIYF.

The V gene is TRBV9, the J gene TRBJ2-2, with TRBD2 identical over 9 bases. There are 17 residues in the CDR3. Looked up from germline, CDR1 is SGDLS and CDR2 is YYNGEE. Trimming cost V 4 bases and J 1 base; bases outside gene matches: 8. CDR3 in DNA: TGTGCCAGCAGCCCGGGGGGTAGCGGGGGGAACACCGGGGAGCTGTTTTTT. Encoded protein: CASSPGGSGGNTGELFF.

This CDR3 is CASRGSHRGYSPLHF. The CDR3 nucleotides read TGTGCCAGCAGGGGTTCTCACAGGGGGTATTCACCCCTCCACTTT. The chain couples TRBV5-6 to TRBJ1-6; 8 bases map to TRBD1. Looked up from germline, CDR1 is SGHDT and CDR2 is YYEEEE. Trimming took 5 bases from V and 8 from J; bases not matched to a gene: 9. CDR3 size: 15 residues.

This rearrangement joins TRBV10-3 to TRBJ2-7, with TRBD2 identical over 9 bases. This CDR3 region has 14 residues. J lost 2 bases, V lost 2 bases, and 1 base had no gene match. Per the germline V gene, CDR1 is ENHRY and CDR2 is SYGVKD. CDR3 loop: CAISEGGRAYEQYF. The CDR3 DNA reads TGTGCCATCAGTGAGGGCGGGAGGGCCTACGAGCAGTACTTC.

The V and J genes are TRBV2 and TRBJ2-4; maybe TRBD2 (5 bases). Germline V gene data show CDR1 as SNHLY and CDR2 as FYNNEI. Trimming took off 8 bases at V and 3 bases at J, with 20 bases between the two ends. This CDR3 region has 16 residues. CDR3 coding DNA: TGTGCCAGCCCGGGGATCCCTAGGGTAATCAAAAACATTCAGTACTTC. Its protein product is CASPGIPRVIKNIQYF.

The genes are TRBV3-1 (or the pseudogene TRBV3-2) and TRBJ2-7, with 10 bases that match TRBD2. The CDR3 has 17 amino acids. V lost 0 bases and J lost 3; bases outside the gene matches: 8. Germline assignment: CDR1 LGHDT and CDR2 YNNKEL (reference sequence). The CDR3 region is CASSQDLSLAGVYEQYF. In DNA, the CDR3 is TGTGCCAGCAGCCAAGATCTTTCCCTAGCGGGGGTCTACGAGCAGTACTTC.

V is TRBV27 and J is TRBJ1-6; a possible D gene is TRBD1 (5 bases). Germline values: CDR1 MNHEY, CDR2 SMNVEV (reference sequence). The CDR3 sequence is 14 residues long. The ends were cut back, 1 base at V and 9 bases at J, with 10 bases in the middle. As DNA, the CDR3 is TGTGCCAGCAGTTTATTGGGGGGAGGTTCACCCCTCCACTTT. Residues: CASSLLGGGSPLHF.

The rearrangement links TRBV5-4 to TRBJ1-1; perhaps TRBD1 as D (5 bases). Trimming pared 4 bases from V and 5 bases from J, leaving 15 bases between. CDR1 and CDR2 from the germline V gene are SGHNT and YYREEE (reference sequence). This CDR3 comprises 14 residues. The CDR3 loop is CASSTGGGFTEAFF. The CDR3, as DNA: TGTGCCAGCAGCACGGGGGGTGGTTTTACTGAAGCTTTCTTT.

The genes are TRBV2 and TRBJ1-2, with no clear D. This CDR3 is 14 amino acids long. CDR1 and CDR2 (germline): SNHLY, FYNNEI. The germline V and J ends were trimmed by 7 bases and 4 bases, with 16 bases remaining between them. The DNA for the CDR3 is TGTGCCAGCACTCAAGACCGAGAGGTCTATGGCTACACCTTC. Translation: CASTQDREVYGYTF. Combining the CDR3 with reference TRBV2 and TRBJ1-2 gives the whole variable domain EPEVTQTPSHQVTQMGQEVILRCVPISNHLYFYWYRQILGQKVEFLVSFYNNEISEKSEIFDDQFSVERPDGSNFTLKIRSTKLEDSAMYFCASTQDREVYGYTFGSGTRLTVV.

J is TRBJ2-2 and V is TRBV15, with 9 bases that match TRBD1. CDR3 length equals 17 residues. The V segment lost 1 base and the J segment 7 bases; nucleotides outside the gene matches: 10. Germline V gene lookup returns CDR1 LNHNV and CDR2 YYDKDF (reference sequence). The CDR3 spells CATSRGGTGRYNGELFF. CDR3 nucleotide sequence: TGTGCCACCAGCAGAGGAGGGACAGGGAGGTATAACGGGGAGCTGTTTTTT.

The chain uses TRBV5-4 and TRBJ2-3; 11 positions agree with TRBD1. Germline CDR1 SGHNT, CDR2 YYREEE (reference sequence). V was clipped by 2 bases and J by 2 bases; unmatched bases: 4. CDR3 length: 16 residues. In DNA form, the CDR3 reads TGTGCCAGCAGCTTCTCGGGACAGGGGGTCACAGATACGCAGTATTTT. Encoded protein: CASSFSGQGVTDTQYF.

The chain combines TRBV12-3 or TRBV12-4 with TRBJ1-2, with TRBD1 identical over 10 bases. V trimming: 6 bases; J trimming: 9 bases; junction bases outside the gene matches: 7. CDR3 length: 13 residues. DNA for the CDR3: TGTGCCAGCAGGCGAGAGACAGGGGGCAGCTACACCTTC. It codes for CASRRETGGSYTF.

The chain is built from TRBV2 and TRBJ2-1; 9 bases are a match to TRBD2. This CDR3 region has 17 residues. V lost 8 bases, J lost 4 bases, and 15 bases stayed unmatched. Germline V gene lookup returns CDR1 SNHLY and CDR2 FYNNEI. CDR3 in DNA: TGTGCCAGCTCCCGAAGCGGTCTAGCGGGAATTTACAATGAGCAGTTCTTC. This translates into CASSRSGLAGIYNEQFF.

The chain joins TRBV28 to TRBJ2-2; tentatively, D is TRBD1 (5 bases). Germline V gene lookup returns CDR1 MDHEN and CDR2 SYDVKM. This CDR3 contains 15 residues. The V and J ends lost 2 bases and 5 bases respectively, with 12 bases between them. The CDR3 sequence: CASSLGPGITGELFF. The CDR3 bases are TGTGCCAGCAGTTTAGGTCCAGGGATAACCGGGGAGCTGTTTTTT.

This clone was recorded once. The chain uses TRBV11-3 and TRBJ2-7; D ambiguous. The germline V and J ends were trimmed by 3 bases and 3 bases, with 3 bases remaining between them. The CDR3 consists of 11 residues. Per germline, CDR1 SGHNT and CDR2 YENEEA. The CDR3 protein is CASSFFYEQYF. The DNA of the CDR3 is TGTGCCAGCAGCTTCTTCTACGAGCAGTACTTC.

The rearrangement joins TRBV6-5 to TRBJ1-1; D is perhaps TRBD1 (6 bases). Trimming stripped 6 bases from V and 5 bases from J, with 13 bases between. Germline CDR1 MNHEY, CDR2 SVGAGI. The CDR3 contains 13 residues. CDR3 sequence: CASRTGFGTEAFF. The CDR3 DNA sequence: TGTGCCAGCAGAACAGGGTTCGGGACTGAAGCTTTCTTT.

This clone has just one count. The chain couples TRBV7-2 to TRBJ2-5; 7 bases agree with TRBD2. V trimming: 5 bases; J trimming: 2 bases; junction bases outside the gene matches: 8. The CDR3 totals 15 residues. CDR1 and CDR2 (germline): SGHTA, FQGNSA. The CDR3 DNA reads TGTGCCAGCAGCCAAGGACTAGGGCGGCAAGAGACCCAGTACTTC. Translating gives CASSQGLGRQETQYF.

This rearrangement joins TRBV6-2 or TRBV6-3 to TRBJ2-7; TRBD2 matches at 12 bases. There are 17 residues in the CDR3. Germline V gene lookup returns CDR1 MNHEY and CDR2 SVGEGT. The trim removed 6 bases at V and 3 bases at J, leaving 12 bases unmatched. The CDR3 DNA reads as TGTGCCAGCAGCGACCCAAGGACTAGCGGGGCCTTCTACGAGCAGTACTTC. It yields the protein CASSDPRTSGAFYEQYF.

The chain joins TRBV18 to TRBJ1-2; D gene ambiguous. Trimming removed 6 bases from V and 1 base from J, with 12 bases in between. The CDR3 runs to 14 residues. Germline V CDR1 and CDR2: KGHSH, LQKENI. DNA for the CDR3: TGTGCCAGCTCCGCAGGATCCTTTAACTATGGCTACACCTTC. The encoded protein is CASSAGSFNYGYTF.

The chain joins TRBV2 to TRBJ1-5; D is perhaps TRBD1 (6 bases). Trimming removed 5 bases from V and 3 bases from J, with 11 bases in between. This CDR3 contains 14 residues. The germline gives CDR1 SNHLY, CDR2 FYNNEI. In DNA form, the CDR3 reads TGTGCCAGCAGTCAGACAGGAAACAATCAGCCCCAGCATTTT. Residues: CASSQTGNNQPQHF.

This rearrangement joins TRBV7-6 to TRBJ2-1, with 9 bases aligning to TRBD1. The V gene end was trimmed by 3 bases and the J gene end by 5 bases; junction bases not matched to a gene: 5. This CDR3 has 15 amino acids. Germline V lookup: CDR1 SGHVS, CDR2 FNYEAQ. The CDR3, as DNA: TGTGCCAGCAGCTTGGGACAGGGATCGAACAATGAGCAGTTCTTC. Residues: CASSLGQGSNNEQFF.

The chain carries TRBV28 and TRBJ2-3; TRBD1 agrees at 7 bases. The CDR3 sequence is 17 residues long. Losses at the gene ends were 1 base for V and 1 base for J; bases not matched to a gene: 8. CDR1 MDHEN and CDR2 SYDVKM come from the germline V gene. The chain's CDR3 is CASSLSSGTAGTDTQYF. Here the CDR3 DNA reads TGTGCCAGCAGTTTATCCTCGGGGACAGCGGGCACAGATACGCAGTATTTT.

The gene calls are TRBV7-2 and TRBJ2-1; D uncertain. Looked up from germline, CDR1 is SGHTA and CDR2 is FQGNSA. This CDR3 is built from 15 residues. Trimming pared 6 bases from V and 0 bases from J, leaving 12 bases between. The CDR3 nucleotides read TGTGCCAGCAGTTCCGGGTCGAGCTCCTACAATGAGCAGTTCTTC. It yields the protein CASSSGSSSYNEQFF.